A selection of T cell receptor beta chains follows, all from one sample in a study of molecular identifiers for immune sequencing clone quantification. TCRdb processed the PCR reads anew with MiXCR; each CDR3 protein has one entry. Of around 470,000 distinct CDR3 sequences listed, 20% to 25% were seen once; the top ten hold under 0.85%. The sequencing input was naive CD8+ T cells from blood, with Jurkat cell RNA spiked in. These receptor sequences come from a human donor in good health. Some libraries in this study had Jurkat cell RNA spiked in. CDR3s include the opening cysteine and the closing phenylalanine or tryptophan. Each record gives: D gene, clone size, V gene, J gene, CDR3 DNA, CDR3 protein. D genes are given only for firm matches. Size is stated for part of the rows, as once, few or many counts, or as a class when the clone is expanded.

>.|.|TRBV7-2|TRBJ1-1
TGTGCCAGCAGCCCATACGGAGTGAACACTGGAGCTTTCTTT
CASSPYGVNTGAFF
>TRBD1|.|TRBV9|TRBJ2-7
TGTGCCAGCAGCGTTGGGACAGGGTCCGCCTACGAGCAGTACTTC
CASSVGTGSAYEQYF
>TRBD1|.|TRBV27|TRBJ2-2
TGTGTCACATACCCGACAGGGGTCACCGGGGAGCTGTTTTTT
CVTYPTGVTGELFF
>.|few|TRBV20-1|TRBJ2-7
TGCAGTGCTAGAGGGGCAACTATCTACGAGCAGTACTTC
CSARGATIYEQYF
>.|.|TRBV12-3/TRBV12-4|TRBJ2-1
TGTGCCATCGGGAGACAGGTCTACTACAATGAGCAGTTCTTC
CAIGRQVYYNEQFF
>.|few|TRBV30|TRBJ2-5
TGTGCCTGGAGTGTAGATGTCTGGACCCAGTACTTC
CAWSVDVWTQYF
>.|.|TRBV7-2|TRBJ2-7
TGTGCCAGCAGCTTAGCATTGGGGGCGGTCCCCGAGCAGTACTTC
CASSLALGAVPEQYF
>.|.|TRBV7-9|TRBJ1-4
TGTGCCAGCAGACGCGACGCGGGTAATGAAAAACTGTTTTTT
CASRRDAGNEKLFF
>.|many|TRBV10-3|TRBJ2-7
TGTGCCATCAGTGAGTCGCGCGACGCCGAGCAGTACTTC
CAISESRDAEQYF
>TRBD1|.|TRBV27|TRBJ2-7
TGTGCCAGCAGTCCACCGGGACAGGTTGTCCACGAGCAGTACTTC
CASSPPGQVVHEQYF
>.|.|TRBV2|TRBJ1-5
TGTGCCAGCAGTGAGGCAGGGGCTTATAGCAATCAGCCCCAGCATTTT
CASSEAGAYSNQPQHF
>TRBD1|.|TRBV12-3/TRBV12-4|TRBJ1-2
TGTGCCAGCAGTTTATGGACAGGGGCGAACTATGGCTACACCTTC
CASSLWTGANYGYTF
>.|.|TRBV2|TRBJ2-5
TGTGCCAGCAGCGCGACTAAATCCAGAGTGGGCCAGTACTTC
CASSATKSRVGQYF